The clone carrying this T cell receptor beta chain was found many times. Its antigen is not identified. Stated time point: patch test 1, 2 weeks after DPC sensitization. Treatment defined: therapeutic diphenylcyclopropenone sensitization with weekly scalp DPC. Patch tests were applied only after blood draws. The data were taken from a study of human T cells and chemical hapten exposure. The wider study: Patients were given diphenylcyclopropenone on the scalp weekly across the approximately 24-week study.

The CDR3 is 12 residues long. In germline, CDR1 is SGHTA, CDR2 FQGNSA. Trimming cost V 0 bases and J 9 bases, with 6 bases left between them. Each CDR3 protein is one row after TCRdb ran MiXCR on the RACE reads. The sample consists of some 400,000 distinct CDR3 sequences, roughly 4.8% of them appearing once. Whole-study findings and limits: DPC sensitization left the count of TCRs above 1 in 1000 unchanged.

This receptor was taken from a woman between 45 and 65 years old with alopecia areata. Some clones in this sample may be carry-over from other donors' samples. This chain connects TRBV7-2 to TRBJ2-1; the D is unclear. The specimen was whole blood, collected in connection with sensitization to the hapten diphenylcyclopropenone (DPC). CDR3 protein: CASSLAGGEQFF. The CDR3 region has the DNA TGTGCCAGCAGCTTAGCTGGTGGTGAGCAGTTCTTC.